The entry below gives a single T cell receptor beta chain sequence along with its context. What it binds is not known. This entry is derived from a study of cytomegalovirus exposure and HLA in healthy donors. The germline V gene has CDR1 SNHLY and CDR2 FYNNEI. Trimming stripped 8 bases from V and 1 base from J, with 14 bases between. This CDR3 is 14 amino acids long. The PCR contained 60 Vbeta and 13 Jbeta primers. Sequencing was performed with immunoSEQ multiplex PCR; in TCRdb, only in-frame clones are kept and a portion is missing. The sample has about 55,000 clones, 65% to 80% seen once. Broader study findings: TCR beta sequences numbering roughly 18,000 were associated with HLA alleles at 0.05 false discovery rate in a later analysis. 87-base-pair reads could not separate some V segments, including TRBV6-2 and TRBV6-3. Based on reports, TCR beta sequences accurately predicted HLA-A and HLA-B alleles for most subjects.

The genes are TRBV2 and TRBJ2-5; D unresolved. Sequences were obtained from PBMCs. The TCR sequence derives from a female donor in good health and CMV-seronegative. CDR3 nucleotide sequence: TGTGCCAGCGGTCTCCTAGAGCGCCAAGAGACCCAGTACTTC. Its protein is CASGLLERQETQYF.